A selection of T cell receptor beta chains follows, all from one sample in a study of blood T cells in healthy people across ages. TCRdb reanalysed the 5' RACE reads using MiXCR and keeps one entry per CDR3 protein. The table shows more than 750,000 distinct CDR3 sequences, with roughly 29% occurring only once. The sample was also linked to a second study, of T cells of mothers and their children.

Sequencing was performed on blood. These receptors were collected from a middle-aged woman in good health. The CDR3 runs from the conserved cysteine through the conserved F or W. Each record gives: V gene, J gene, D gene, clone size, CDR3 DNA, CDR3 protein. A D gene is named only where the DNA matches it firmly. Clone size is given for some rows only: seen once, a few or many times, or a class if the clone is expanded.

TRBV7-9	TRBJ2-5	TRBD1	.	TGTGCCAGCAGCTGGGACAGCGAAGAGACCCAGTACTTC	CASSWDSEETQYF
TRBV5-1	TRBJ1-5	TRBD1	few	TGCGCCAGCAGCTTGGTAGGGGGCAATGAGCAGCCCCAGCATTTT	CASSLVGGNEQPQHF
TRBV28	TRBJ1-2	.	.	TGTGCCAGCAGTTTCCCCACAGGAGCTTACTATGGCTACACCTTC	CASSFPTGAYYGYTF
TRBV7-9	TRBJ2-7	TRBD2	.	TGTGCCAGCAGCCGCAGCGGGGGAGGGTACGAGCAGTACTTC	CASSRSGGGYEQYF
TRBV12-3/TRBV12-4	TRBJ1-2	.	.	TGTGCCAGCTGGGGAGGGGCCGGTAACTATGGCTACACCTTC	CASWGGAGNYGYTF
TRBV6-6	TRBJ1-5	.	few	TGTGCCAGCAGTTACTCGCAGGGGCGTAACAATCAGCCCCAGCATTTT	CASSYSQGRNNQPQHF
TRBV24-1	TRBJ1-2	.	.	TGTGCCACCAGAGACTCCGGGACGGCTAACTATGGCTACACCTTC	CATRDSGTANYGYTF
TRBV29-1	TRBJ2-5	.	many	TGCAGCGTTGAAGATCGCACTAGCCGACAAGAGACCCAGTACTTC	CSVEDRTSRQETQYF
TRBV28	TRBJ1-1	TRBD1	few	TGTGCCAGCAGCCCTTGGACAGGGGTAGATGAAGCTTTCTTT	CASSPWTGVDEAFF
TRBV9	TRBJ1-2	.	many	TGTGCCAGCAGCGTAGGGGGCCTAGCTAACTATGGCTACACCTTC	CASSVGGLANYGYTF
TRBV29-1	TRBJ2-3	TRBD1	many	TGCAGCGTTGCAACAGGGGGCGCAACAGATACGCAGTATTTT	CSVATGGATDTQYF
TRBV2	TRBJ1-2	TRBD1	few	TGTGCCAGCAGTGATTGGGACAGGGCCCAGGGGAACTATGGCTACACCTTC	CASSDWDRAQGNYGYTF
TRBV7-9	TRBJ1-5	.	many	TGTGCCAGCAGCTTAGCTGCAGGCCCCAATCAGCCCCAGCATTTT	CASSLAAGPNQPQHF
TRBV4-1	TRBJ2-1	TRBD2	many	TGCGCCAGCAGCCATCGACTAGCGGATTTCAAAAATGAGCAGTTCTTC	CASSHRLADFKNEQFF
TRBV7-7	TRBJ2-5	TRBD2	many	TGTGCTAGCAGCTTATTTTCCAGCGGGGGGACTCAAGAGACCCAGTACTTC	CASSLFSSGGTQETQYF
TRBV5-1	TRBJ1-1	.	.	TGCGCCAGCAATCCCAAGGGGAACACTGAAGCTTTCTTT	CASNPKGNTEAFF
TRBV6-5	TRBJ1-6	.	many	TGTGCCAGCAGTTACGGCCCTACAGGCCTAACTAATTCACCCCTCCACTTT	CASSYGPTGLTNSPLHF
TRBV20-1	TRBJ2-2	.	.	TGCAGTGCTAGATCTAGGGCTGGTAACACCGGGGAGCTGTTTTTT	CSARSRAGNTGELFF
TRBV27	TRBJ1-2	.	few	TGTGCCACCAGTAGCCTAAACTATGGCTACACCTTC	CATSSLNYGYTF
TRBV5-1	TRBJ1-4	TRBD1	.	TGCGCCAGCAGCTCACAGGGGGCCCTTAATGAAAAACTGTTTTTT	CASSSQGALNEKLFF
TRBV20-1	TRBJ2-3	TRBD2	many	TGCAGTGCTAGAAATGGCGGGGGGGCGCAAGATACGCAGTATTTT	CSARNGGGAQDTQYF
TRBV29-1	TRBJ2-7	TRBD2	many	TGCAGCATCTCCGGGACTAGCGGGGCCCCCTACGAGCAGTACTTC	CSISGTSGAPYEQYF
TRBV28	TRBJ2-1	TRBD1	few	TGTGCCAGCAAAACAGGGGGCAACTCGTACAATGAGCAGTTCTTC	CASKTGGNSYNEQFF
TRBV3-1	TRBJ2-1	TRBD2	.	TGTGCCAGCAGCCAAGATGGGACTAGCTCCTACAATGAGCAGTTCTTC	CASSQDGTSSYNEQFF